This T cell receptor (beta chain) was sequenced in a study of T cells after yellow fever vaccination. Overall study findings and caveats: Though it reached lower strength, the secondary response hit its peak faster, day 5 versus 15.

This clonotype was seen ten or more times. Its antigen is currently unknown. TCRdb re-called the 5' RACE reads through MiXCR, storing one row per CDR3 protein. This sample has approximately 300,000 distinct CDR3 sequences, with 6.8% found just once. Germline CDR1 ENHRY, CDR2 SYGVKD. The CDR3 is 15 amino acids. V was pared by 6 bases and J by 4 bases, with 7 bases of the junction left unmatched. The chain has TRBV10-3 and TRBJ2-5, with 11 bases aligning to TRBD1. This sample comprised PBMCs, obtained about 41 days after the first yellow fever vaccination. The sequence derives from a man in his late teens or twenties who received the YFV17D yellow fever vaccine. CDR3: CAISSGTGGRETQYF. DNA of the CDR3: TGTGCCATCAGCTCCGGGACAGGGGGTAGAGAGACCCAGTACTTC.